These 30 T cell receptor beta chains share one sample of origin, sequenced in a study of cytomegalovirus exposure and HLA in healthy donors. Researchers ran the PCR with 60 Vbeta and 13 Jbeta primers. Clones were sequenced by immunoSEQ multiplex PCR, and TCRdb holds only the in-frame ones, with some missing. This repertoire shows around 170,000 clones, 77% found once; its top ten account for about 1.5%. Sequencing input: PBMCs. These receptors all stem from a man younger than 30 in good health and CMV-seronegative.

The chain couples TRBV5-4 to TRBJ2-3, with TRBD2 identical over 12 bases. Germline V gene data show CDR1 as SGHNT and CDR2 as YYREEE (reference sequence). After removal of 3 bases from V and 5 bases from J, the junction contained 7 bases not matched to a gene. This CDR3 spans 16 amino acids. The CDR3 coding sequence is TGTGCCAGCAGCTCCGGACTAGCGGGGAGGGTAGATACGCAGTATTTT. Translating it yields CASSSGLAGRVDTQYF.

The CDR3 sequence is CASSLSVADSRAGELFF. CDR3 in DNA: TGTGCCAGCAGTTTATCTGTGGCCGATTCGAGGGCCGGGGAGCTGTTTTTT. The chain combines TRBV27 with TRBJ2-2, with a possible D match to TRBD2 (5 bases). The CDR3 has 17 residues. Trimming stripped 0 bases from V and 6 bases from J, with 17 bases between. Per the germline V gene, CDR1 is MNHEY and CDR2 is SMNVEV (reference sequence).

This chain connects TRBV5-6 to TRBJ2-7; D is uncertain. Germline CDR1 and CDR2: SGHDT and YYEEEE. Trimming removed 6 bases at V and 2 bases at J, with 18 bases between. The CDR3 spans 15 residues. The CDR3 sequence: CASNPWPAYTYEQYF. For the CDR3, the DNA is TGTGCCAGCAACCCCTGGCCTGCATATACCTACGAGCAGTACTTC.

V is TRBV27 and J is TRBJ2-2, with D perhaps matching TRBD1 (5 bases). Germline assignment: CDR1 MNHEY and CDR2 SMNVEV (reference sequence). CDR3 length: 18 residues. Trimming left V 0 bases short and J 4 bases short, with 18 bases between. CDR3 nucleotide sequence: TGTGCCAGCAGTTTATCCGACCCTCGCAGGGTGAGCACCGGGGAGCTGTTTTTT. Amino acid sequence: CASSLSDPRRVSTGELFF.

The chain employs TRBV6-5 and TRBJ2-7; tentative D call: TRBD1 (6 bases). The CDR3 extends over 15 amino acids. Looked up from germline, CDR1 is MNHEY and CDR2 is SVGAGI. Trimming removed 0 bases at V and 3 bases at J, with 12 bases between. CDR3 amino acids: CASSYSKQGYYEQYF. Here the CDR3 DNA reads TGTGCCAGCAGTTACTCGAAGCAGGGGTACTACGAGCAGTACTTC.

The rearrangement links TRBV5-6 to TRBJ2-1, with 13 bases lining up with TRBD2. The CDR3 has 17 amino acids. The germline V gene has CDR1 SGHDT and CDR2 YYEEEE. The J segment lost 7 bases and the V segment lost 2 bases, leaving 9 bases of the junction unmatched. The DNA for the CDR3 is TGTGCCAGCAGCTTAGGTTTCGGACTAGCGGGAGCTAATGAGCAGTTCTTC. It yields the protein CASSLGFGLAGANEQFF.

V and J are TRBV7-2 and TRBJ2-2, with TRBD2 identical over 11 bases. The CDR3 runs to 17 residues. V trimming: 4 bases; J trimming: 2 bases; junction bases outside the gene matches: 6. The germline V gene has CDR1 SGHTA and CDR2 FQGNSA. The CDR3 sequence is CASSWLAGGVNTGELFF. CDR3 DNA: TGTGCCAGCAGCTGGTTAGCGGGAGGGGTTAACACCGGGGAGCTGTTTTTT.

The chain links TRBV7-8 to TRBJ2-6; 8 nucleotides match TRBD1. Unmatched junction bases numbered 14, after V lost 3 bases and J lost 4 bases. The CDR3 spans 19 residues. Looked up from germline, CDR1 is SGHVS and CDR2 is FQNEAQ. The CDR3 bases are TGTGCCAGCAGCTTCAGGACAGGGCATTCGACGAAGGGGGCCAACGTCCTGACTTTC. This codes for CASSFRTGHSTKGANVLTF.

This chain connects TRBV7-2 to TRBJ2-1, with 7 bases lining up with TRBD1. Germline V gene data show CDR1 as SGHTA and CDR2 as FQGNSA. The CDR3 length is 15 residues. Trimming at V came to 5 bases and at J to 0 bases, leaving 4 bases not matched to a gene. CDR3 loop: CASSPDRSSYNEQFF. CDR3 bases: TGTGCCAGCAGCCCGGACAGGAGCTCCTACAATGAGCAGTTCTTC. The full variable domain, with the rest looked up from reference TRBV7-2 and TRBJ2-1, is GAGVSQSPSNKVTEKGKDVELRCDPISGHTALYWYRQSLGQGLEFLIYFQGNSAPDKSGLPSDRFSAERTGGSVSTLTIQRTQQEDSAVYLCASSPDRSSYNEQFFGPGTRLTVL.

This sequence joins TRBV5-6 and TRBJ2-3, with D tentatively TRBD2 (5 bases). The CDR3 is 17 residues long. Germline V CDR1 and CDR2: SGHDT, YYEEEE. Trimming cost V 3 bases and J 0 bases, with 17 bases left between them. The CDR3 sequence: CASSSWLSGASTDTQYF. In DNA, the CDR3 is TGTGCCAGCAGCTCCTGGCTGAGCGGCGCTAGCACAGATACGCAGTATTTT.

This sequence joins TRBV7-9 and TRBJ2-7, with 9 positions matching TRBD2. The V segment lost 1 base and the J segment 5 bases; nucleotides outside the gene matches: 6. CDR1 is SEHNR and CDR2 is FQNEAQ in the germline V gene (reference sequence). This CDR3 comprises 15 residues. DNA of the CDR3: TGTGCCAGCAGCTTAGGTTCTGTAGCGGGAGACGAGCAGTACTTC. It encodes CASSLGSVAGDEQYF.

The gene calls are TRBV30 and TRBJ2-1, with D perhaps matching TRBD2 (7 bases). The CDR3 runs to 15 residues. V lost 5 bases, J lost 0 bases, and 14 bases lay in between. Germline V gives CDR1 GTSNPN, CDR2 SVGIG (reference sequence). The CDR3 loop reads CAWQGGASSYNEQFF. In DNA, the CDR3 is TGTGCCTGGCAAGGGGGGGCCAGCTCCTACAATGAGCAGTTCTTC. Based on the CDR3 plus reference TRBV30 and TRBJ2-1, the full variable domain is SQTIHQWPATLVQPVGSPLSLECTVEGTSNPNLYWYRQAAGRGLQLLFYSVGIGQISSEVPQNLSASRPQDRQFILSSKKLLLSDSGFYLCAWQGGASSYNEQFFGPGTRLTVL.

This clone was seen only once. J is TRBJ2-3 and V is TRBV11-2; TRBD2 agrees at 8 bases. This CDR3 has 15 amino acids. V trimming: 5 bases; J trimming: 0 bases; junction bases outside the gene matches: 4. Looked up from germline, CDR1 is SGHAT and CDR2 is FQNNGV. CDR3 residues: CASSLSGRSTDTQYF. CDR3 DNA sequence: TGTGCCAGCAGCCTAAGCGGGAGAAGCACAGATACGCAGTATTTT.

The chain joins TRBV25-1 to TRBJ1-1; D may be TRBD1 (5 bases). This CDR3 is built from 13 residues. Germline V CDR1 and CDR2: MGHDK, SYGVNS. V shed 2 bases and J shed 11 bases, with 15 bases lying between them. In DNA form, the CDR3 reads TGTGCCAGCAGTGAACTCGGGACTACGGGGGCTTTCTTT. This sequence encodes CASSELGTTGAFF.

Here the CDR3 DNA reads TGTGCCAGCAGTTACGCCCGACTAGCGAAGTCCGGGGAGCTGTTTTTT. Amino acids: CASSYARLAKSGELFF. The rearrangement links TRBV6-6 to TRBJ2-2, with 8 bases matching TRBD2. The CDR3 runs 16 residues. After removal of 2 bases from V and 6 bases from J, the junction contained 8 bases not matched to a gene. Per the germline V gene, CDR1 is MNHNY and CDR2 is SVGAGI (reference sequence).

The chain links TRBV5-6 to TRBJ1-6; D is unclear. Germline V CDR1 and CDR2: SGHDT, YYEEEE. This CDR3 is 12 amino acids long. V was trimmed by 4 bases and J by 8 bases, leaving 7 bases between them. CDR3 sequence reads: CASSQAYSPLHF. CDR3 nucleotides: TGTGCCAGCAGCCAAGCGTATTCACCCCTCCACTTT.

This clone was recorded a few times. This rearrangement joins TRBV6-5 to TRBJ2-5; 9 bases fit TRBD2. Matching the DNA end better, TRBJ2-7 makes the J call doubtful. This CDR3 has 14 residues. Germline values: CDR1 MNHEY, CDR2 SVGAGI. This chain's CDR3 is CASSRLAALYEQYF. The CDR3 coding sequence is TGTGCCAGCAGTAGACTAGCGGCTCTCTACGAGCAGTACTTC.

The chain uses TRBV29-1 and TRBJ1-1; D is ambiguous. Germline CDR1 reads SQVTM; CDR2 reads ANQGSEA. V was shortened by 4 bases and J by 10 bases, with 19 bases between the two germline ends. CDR3 length equals 13 residues. DNA for the CDR3: TGCAGCGTTGTAATCGGGAGTACACCTGGAGCTTTCTTT. It translates to CSVVIGSTPGAFF.

The V and J genes are TRBV7-8 and TRBJ2-1; 8 positions match TRBD2. V trimming: 0 bases; J trimming: 4 bases; junction bases outside the gene matches: 2. Germline CDR1 reads SGHVS; CDR2 reads FQNEAQ. This CDR3 is built from 15 residues. In nucleotides, the CDR3 is TGTGCCAGCAGCTTAGCACTAGCGGAATACAATGAGCAGTTCTTC. Residues: CASSLALAEYNEQFF.

As for this clone: The sample contains more than one DNA sequence encoding this CDR3. The chain employs TRBV7-9 and TRBJ1-1, with 10 bases lining up with TRBD1. Germline V gives CDR1 SEHNR, CDR2 FQNEAQ (reference sequence). This CDR3 is built from 15 residues. V lost 4 bases and J lost 1; bases outside the gene matches: 3. The chain's CDR3 is CASSSRTGGNTEAFF. CDR3 nucleotide sequence: TGTGCCAGCAGCTCCCGGACAGGGGGGAACACTGAAGCTTTCTTT.

CDR3 sequence: CSIIRGSNTEAFF. CDR3 sequence (DNA): TGCAGTATTATCAGGGGATCGAACACTGAAGCTTTCTTT. The rearrangement links TRBV29-1 to TRBJ1-1; D might be TRBD1 (6 bases). There are 13 residues in the CDR3. CDR1 SQVTM and CDR2 ANQGSEA come from the germline V gene.

In its sample, this clone was seen once. The V gene is TRBV6-1, the J gene TRBJ2-7; TRBD1 might be the D (6 bases). Germline lookup yields CDR1 MNHNS and CDR2 SASEGT. The V and J ends lost 6 bases and 2 bases respectively, with 14 bases between them. The CDR3 covers 14 residues. CDR3 sequence (DNA): TGTGCCAGCAGCAGGGACATATCAACCTACGAGCAGTACTTC. Amino acid sequence: CASSRDISTYEQYF.

The gene calls are TRBV30 and TRBJ2-6; 7 bases fit TRBD2. With V trimmed by 1 base and J by 0 bases, 9 bases remained unmatched. CDR1 is GTSNPN and CDR2 is SVGIG in the germline V gene (reference sequence). There are 18 residues in the CDR3. CDR3 bases: TGTGCCTGGAGTGAGGCGGGGAGGGACTTCTCTGGGGCCAACGTCCTGACTTTC. Translation: CAWSEAGRDFSGANVLTF. The entire variable domain, with the rest obtained from reference TRBV30 and TRBJ2-6, is as follows: SQTIHQWPATLVQPVGSPLSLECTVEGTSNPNLYWYRQAAGRGLQLLFYSVGIGQISSEVPQNLSASRPQDRQFILSSKKLLLSDSGFYLCAWSEAGRDFSGANVLTFGAGSRLTVL.

V usage is TRBV9 and J usage is TRBJ2-1, with 8 positions matching TRBD1. The V and J ends lost 5 bases and 8 bases, in that order; junction bases with no gene match: 21. The length of the CDR3 is 18 residues. Germline-derived CDR1 and CDR2 are SGDLS and YYNGEE. Here the CDR3 DNA reads TGTGCCAGCAGTTCCGACTCAGGGCGACCGGACAGGGTCGATGAGCAGTTCTTC. Protein sequence: CASSSDSGRPDRVDEQFF.

This sequence joins TRBV10-3 and TRBJ2-7; 14 bases are shared with TRBD2. The CDR3 loop spans 16 amino acids. The germline V gene has CDR1 ENHRY and CDR2 SYGVKD. The V gene end was trimmed by 5 bases and the J gene end by 7 bases; junction bases not matched to a gene: 10. The CDR3 here is CAISTSGTSGSSEQYF. In DNA, the CDR3 is TGTGCCATCAGTACCTCTGGGACTAGCGGGAGTTCAGAGCAGTACTTC.

The V call is TRBV5-1, the J call TRBJ2-1; possibly TRBD2 for D (7 bases). CDR1 and CDR2 from the germline V gene are SGHRS and YFSETQ. The CDR3 extends over 14 amino acids. The ends were cut back, 4 bases at V and 2 bases at J, with 10 bases in the middle. The CDR3 sequence is CASSEGGPYNEQFF. The CDR3 DNA follows: TGCGCCAGCAGCGAGGGGGGGCCCTACAATGAGCAGTTCTTC.

This clone has just one count. This sequence joins TRBV9 and TRBJ2-3; 7 nucleotides agree with TRBD2. The CDR3 is made up of 15 amino acids. Unmatched junction bases numbered 4, after V lost 0 bases and J lost 3 bases. In germline, CDR1 is SGDLS, CDR2 YYNGEE. The CDR3 DNA reads as TGTGCCAGCAGCGTAGGCGGGAGCACGACAGATACGCAGTATTTT. The encoded protein is CASSVGGSTTDTQYF.

The chain uses TRBV5-4 and TRBJ2-7; maybe TRBD2 (6 bases). With 4 bases removed from V and 4 bases from J, the gap between germline ends came to 18 bases. The germline V gene has CDR1 SGHNT and CDR2 YYREEE (reference sequence). The CDR3 sequence is 15 residues long. The CDR3 coding sequence is TGTGCCAGCAGCCGCGGGGCACTAGCAGGGTACGAGCAGTACTTC. It encodes CASSRGALAGYEQYF.

V gene TRBV9 combines with J gene TRBJ2-5, with 7 bases that match TRBD1. Trimming cost V 3 bases and J 5 bases; bases outside gene matches: 4. This CDR3 comprises 13 residues. CDR1 and CDR2 (germline): SGDLS, YYNGEE. The CDR3 sequence is CASSATGYETQYF. The CDR3 DNA sequence: TGTGCCAGCAGCGCGACAGGGTATGAGACCCAGTACTTC.

V gene TRBV7-6 combines with J gene TRBJ2-5; D is perhaps TRBD2 (5 bases). Germline V gene data show CDR1 as SGHVS and CDR2 as FNYEAQ. The CDR3 consists of 12 residues. The germline V and J ends were trimmed by 5 bases and 5 bases, with 9 bases remaining between them. The CDR3 coding sequence is TGTGCCAGCAGCGTTCGAGGGGAGACCCAGTACTTC. This gives the protein CASSVRGETQYF. Supplemented by reference TRBV7-6 and TRBJ2-5, the full variable domain reads GAGVSQSPRYKVTKRGQDVALRCDPISGHVSLYWYRQALGQGPEFLTYFNYEAQQDKSGLPNDRFSAERPEGSISTLTIQRTEQRDSAMYRCASSVRGETQYFGPGTRLLVL.